The 18 T cell receptor beta chains listed next were all sequenced from one sample in a study of T cells after posttransplantation cyclophosphamide. The assay was immunoSEQ multiplex PCR, and TCRdb's table has in-frame clones only and misses some. The table shows 15,000 to 20,000 clones, with about nine tenths occurring only once. Control samples came 1 year after myeloablative marrow transplants with methotrexate plus calcineurin inhibitor. The source material was PBMCs, sampled after an allogeneic stem cell transplant with a calcineurin inhibitor and methotrexate. The origin of the receptors is a male patient aged 45 to 59 who received an allogeneic stem cell transplant from an unrelated donor, was CMV-positive, and had chronic GVHD only. Some T cells may be provided by the graft donor.

The count of this clone is one. The chain combines TRBV5-5 with TRBJ1-4; TRBD1 aligns across 7 bases. V lost 0 bases, J lost 12 bases, and 17 bases stayed unmatched. Germline V gene data show CDR1 as SGHKS and CDR2 as YYEKEE (reference sequence). CDR3 length: 17 amino acids. The CDR3 region has the DNA TGTGCCAGCAGCTTGGGGGGGACAGTCGGGGTCCGATCGGAACTGTTTTTT. Its protein is CASSLGGTVGVRSELFF.

The genes are TRBV4-2 and TRBJ1-3; D is ambiguous. CDR1 LGHNA and CDR2 YNFKEQ come from the germline V gene. V lost 1 base, J lost 4 bases, and 8 bases lay in between. The CDR3 covers 14 residues. The CDR3 nucleotides are TGTGCCAGCAGCCAAGGTTCTACCGGAAACACCATATATTTT. This encodes CASSQGSTGNTIYF.

This chain joins TRBV5-1 and TRBJ2-3; TRBD2 matches 11 bases. There are 14 residues in the CDR3. Germline CDR1 SGHRS, CDR2 YFSETQ. V lost 2 bases, J lost 8 bases, and 4 bases stayed unmatched. Written as DNA, the CDR3 is TGCGCCAGCAGCTTAGGACTAGCGGGTCTTACGCAGTATTTT. Protein: CASSLGLAGLTQYF.

J is TRBJ2-6 and V is TRBV19, with unresolved D. Germline V gene sequence: CDR1 LNHDA, CDR2 SQIVND (reference sequence). The CDR3 runs 18 residues. V lost 6 bases and J 0 bases, leaving 18 bases between the germline ends. Here the CDR3 DNA reads TGTGCCAGTAGGTCCTCTGAAGCCTATGCCTCTGGGGCCAACGTCCTGACTTTC. Translation: CASRSSEAYASGANVLTF.

This chain joins TRBV19 and TRBJ2-1; maybe TRBD2 (6 bases). CDR3 length equals 15 residues. From germline, CDR1 is LNHDA and CDR2 SQIVND (reference sequence). Trimming pared 1 base from V and 1 base from J, leaving 8 bases between. CDR3 coding DNA: TGTGCCAGTAGTATAGGTGGGGGGTCCTACAATGAGCAGTTCTTC. This sequence encodes CASSIGGGSYNEQFF. Combining the CDR3 with reference TRBV19 and TRBJ2-1 gives the whole variable domain DGGITQSPKYLFRKEGQNVTLSCEQNLNHDAMYWYRQDPGQGLRLIYYSQIVNDFQKGDIAEGYSVSREKKESFPLTVTSAQKNPTAFYLCASSIGGGSYNEQFFGPGTRLTVL.

V and J are TRBV10-3 and TRBJ2-5; TRBD1 agrees at 8 bases. V lost 8 bases, J lost 5 bases, and 10 bases stayed unmatched. The germline V gene has CDR1 ENHRY and CDR2 SYGVKD. CDR3 size: 14 residues. As DNA, the CDR3 is TGTGCCATCTCTTCGGCAGGGGGCCACGAGACCCAGTACTTC. Encoded protein: CAISSAGGHETQYF.

The CDR3 DNA is TGTGCCAGCTCCCCATTTCCAGCGAACACCGGGGAGCTGTTTTTT. This gives the protein CASSPFPANTGELFF. The rearrangement uses TRBV5-6 and TRBJ2-2; D is unclear. CDR1 and CDR2 (germline): SGHDT, YYEEEE. Trimming shortened V by 7 bases and J by 0 bases, and 13 bases separated the two germline ends. This CDR3 region has 15 residues.

The rearrangement uses TRBV9 and TRBJ2-5, with 8 bases identical to TRBD2. This CDR3 is built from 16 residues. V was pared by 0 bases and J by 3 bases, with 7 bases of the junction left unmatched. The germline CDR1 and CDR2 sequences are SGDLS and YYNGEE. The DNA of the CDR3 is TGTGCCAGCAGCGTAGAGCTGGGACTAGGGAAAGAGACCCAGTACTTC. Translation gives CASSVELGLGKETQYF.

This clone was seen only a few times. CDR3 DNA sequence: TGTGCCAGTAGTATAGCGCGCTCCCGGAGGGCTAATGAAAAACTGTTTTTT. Amino acid sequence: CASSIARSRRANEKLFF. V is TRBV19 and J is TRBJ1-4; D gene unclear. Germline V gene sequence: CDR1 LNHDA, CDR2 SQIVND (reference sequence). The CDR3 loop spans 17 amino acids. Between the trimmed V and J ends, which lost 1 base and 3 bases, there was a span of 15 bases.

The rearrangement joins TRBV5-4 to TRBJ2-5, with TRBD2 as a possible D gene (6 bases). Germline CDR1 and CDR2: SGHNT and YYREEE (reference sequence). There are 13 residues in the CDR3. Trimming pared 5 bases from V and 0 bases from J, leaving 8 bases between. This CDR3 is CASRWDYQETQYF. The CDR3 bases are TGTGCCAGCAGATGGGACTACCAAGAGACCCAGTACTTC.

This clone appeared a few times. The chain recombines TRBV5-5 with TRBJ2-7, with 10 nucleotides matching TRBD1. The CDR3 spans 16 residues. Germline V gives CDR1 SGHKS, CDR2 YYEKEE (reference sequence). V dropped 4 bases and J dropped 3; count of bases not matched to a gene: 10. The CDR3 sequence is CASSQAEDRGIYEQYF. The CDR3 DNA reads as TGTGCCAGCAGCCAGGCAGAGGACAGGGGGATCTACGAGCAGTACTTC.

The genes are TRBV7-9 and TRBJ2-5, with 9 positions matching TRBD2. This CDR3 contains 17 residues. Losses at the gene ends were 0 bases for V and 0 bases for J; bases not matched to a gene: 5. The germline CDR1 and CDR2 sequences are SEHNR and FQNEAQ (reference sequence). DNA for the CDR3: TGTGCCAGCAGCTTAGCGGTTTCTAGCGGGGACCAAGAGACCCAGTACTTC. Amino acid sequence: CASSLAVSSGDQETQYF.

V gene TRBV4-1 combines with J gene TRBJ1-3; possible D gene TRBD1, 6 bases. The V gene lost 4 bases and the J gene lost 0 bases, with 16 bases spanning the gap. This CDR3 contains 17 residues. Germline lookup yields CDR1 MGHRA and CDR2 YSYEKL. The CDR3 sequence: CASSLQGSSISGNTIYF. As DNA, the CDR3 is TGCGCCAGCAGCCTTCAGGGGAGCAGCATCTCTGGAAACACCATATATTTT.

This clone was recorded only once. The rearrangement uses TRBV4-3 and TRBJ2-7; 9 bases agree with TRBD2. After removal of 1 base from V and 7 bases from J, the junction contained 14 bases not matched to a gene. The CDR3 is 17 amino acids. Germline V lookup: CDR1 LGHNA, CDR2 YSLEER. This CDR3 is CASSQGGPGLASGEQYF. The CDR3 DNA follows: TGCGCCAGCAGCCAAGGTGGGCCGGGACTAGCATCTGGAGAGCAGTACTTC.

The V gene is TRBV5-4, the J gene TRBJ2-1, with 12 nucleotides matching TRBD2. This CDR3 is 14 amino acids long. Trimming cost V 0 bases and J 10 bases; bases outside gene matches: 2. CDR1 and CDR2 from the germline V gene are SGHNT and YYREEE (reference sequence). The CDR3 loop reads CASSLASGGDEQFF. The CDR3, as DNA: TGTGCCAGCAGCTTGGCTAGCGGGGGGGACGAGCAGTTCTTC.

V usage is TRBV6-5 and J usage is TRBJ1-1, with a weak D call TRBD1 (5 bases). The length of the CDR3 is 14 residues. Germline V lookup: CDR1 MNHEY, CDR2 SVGAGI. The V end lost 3 bases, the J end lost 4 bases, and 12 bases lay between the germline ends. The CDR3 loop is CASSYNGRGTEAFF. The CDR3, as DNA: TGTGCCAGCAGTTATAACGGAAGGGGCACTGAAGCTTTCTTT.

This sequence joins TRBV5-6 and TRBJ1-1, with unresolved D. Trimming pared 4 bases from V and 0 bases from J, leaving 4 bases between. The CDR3 loop spans 12 amino acids. Germline V gene sequence: CDR1 SGHDT, CDR2 YYEEEE. The CDR3 region is CASSIMNTEAFF. The CDR3 DNA sequence: TGTGCCAGCAGCATTATGAACACTGAAGCTTTCTTT.

The V gene is TRBV19, the J gene TRBJ1-5, with TRBD1 matching 9 bases. Germline V gene lookup returns CDR1 LNHDA and CDR2 SQIVND (reference sequence). The CDR3 is 14 residues long. The J segment lost 4 bases and the V segment lost 8 bases, leaving 6 bases of the junction unmatched. As DNA, the CDR3 is TGTGCCAGTCGTGGGACAGGGCAAAATCAGCCCCAGCATTTT. Translating it yields CASRGTGQNQPQHF.